This section outlines one T cell receptor beta chain sequence together with its context. Antigen: not known. It was template switching that added a universal primer site, and there were unique molecular identifiers on the cDNA. TCRdb processed the 5' RACE reads anew with MiXCR; each CDR3 protein has one entry. This sample carries 650,000 to 800,000 distinct CDR3 sequences, less than 10% of them seen once, and the ten largest clones take 0.85% to 1%. The sample comes from a study of identical twins. Findings and caveats of the study: Beta out-of-frame twin sharing showed a weaker excess. Invariant cells of the MAIT and iNKT types might have partly distorted the zero-insertion analyses.

The CDR3 covers 16 residues. V was trimmed by 0 bases and J by 0 bases, leaving 12 bases between them. Germline V lookup: CDR1 LGHNA, CDR2 YSLEER. These data were likewise used in another study, on yellow fever vaccine responses in identical twins. According to that study: Reportedly, the response of twins' T cells to the vaccine seemed partly convergent, partly personalized.

Sequencing input: PBMCs. The chain recombines TRBV4-3 with TRBJ2-7; D is uncertain. The sequence came from a woman aged 18-35 years in good health. In nucleotides, the CDR3 is TGCGCCAGCAGCCAAGATCATCAGACTTACTCCTACGAGCAGTACTTC. It is translated as CASSQDHQTYSYEQYF.